This entry describes one T cell receptor (beta chain). This sample was included in a study of T cell changes during pregnancy in multiple sclerosis. From germline, CDR1 is SGHNT and CDR2 YYREEE (reference sequence). This CDR3 has 16 residues. J lost 9 bases, V lost 3 bases, and 7 bases had no gene match. Sequenced by immunoSEQ multiplex PCR; TCRdb stores in-frame clones only, minus some. The sample yields over 25,000 clones, approximately 90% seen once. Sequencing used CD4+ T cells from peripheral blood mononuclear cells, obtained in the first trimester of pregnancy. V gene TRBV5-4 combines with J gene TRBJ2-1; 15 bases align to TRBD2. The receptor was derived from a female donor with multiple sclerosis, enrolled in a pregnancy study. CDR3 region: CASSSGLAGGLGEQFF. In nucleotides, the CDR3 is TGTGCCAGCAGCTCCGGACTAGCGGGGGGGCTGGGTGAGCAGTTCTTC.